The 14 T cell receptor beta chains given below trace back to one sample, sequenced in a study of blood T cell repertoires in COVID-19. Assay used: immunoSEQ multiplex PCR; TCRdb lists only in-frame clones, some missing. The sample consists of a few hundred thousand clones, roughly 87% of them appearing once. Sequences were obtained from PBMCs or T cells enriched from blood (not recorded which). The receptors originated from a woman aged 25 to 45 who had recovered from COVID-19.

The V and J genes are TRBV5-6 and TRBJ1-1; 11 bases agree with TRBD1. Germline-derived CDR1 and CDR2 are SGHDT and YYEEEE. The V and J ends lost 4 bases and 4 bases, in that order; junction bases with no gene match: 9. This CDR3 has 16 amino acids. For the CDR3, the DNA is TGTGCCAGCAGCCCTTCCGGGACAGGGGGGATCACTGAAGCTTTCTTT. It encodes CASSPSGTGGITEAFF.

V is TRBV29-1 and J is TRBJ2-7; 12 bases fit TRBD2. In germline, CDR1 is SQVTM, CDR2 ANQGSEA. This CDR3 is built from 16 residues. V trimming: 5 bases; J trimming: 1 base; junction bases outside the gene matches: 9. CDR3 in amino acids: CSVLLAGGLQSYEQYF. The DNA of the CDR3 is TGCAGCGTTCTACTAGCGGGAGGCTTGCAATCCTACGAGCAGTACTTC.

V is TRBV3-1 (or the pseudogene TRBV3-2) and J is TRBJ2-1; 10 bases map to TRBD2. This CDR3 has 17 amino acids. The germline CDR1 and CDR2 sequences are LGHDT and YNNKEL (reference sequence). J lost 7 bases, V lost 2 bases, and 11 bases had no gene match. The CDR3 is CASSQLTGTSDPNEQFF. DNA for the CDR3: TGTGCCAGCAGCCAACTGACCGGGACTAGCGACCCAAATGAGCAGTTCTTC.

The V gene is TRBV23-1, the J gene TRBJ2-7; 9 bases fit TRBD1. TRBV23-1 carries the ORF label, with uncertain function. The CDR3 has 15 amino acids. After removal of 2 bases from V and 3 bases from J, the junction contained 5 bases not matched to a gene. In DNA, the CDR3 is TGCGCCAGCAGTCAAAACAGGGGGCCAAGCTACGAGCAGTACTTC. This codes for CASSQNRGPSYEQYF.

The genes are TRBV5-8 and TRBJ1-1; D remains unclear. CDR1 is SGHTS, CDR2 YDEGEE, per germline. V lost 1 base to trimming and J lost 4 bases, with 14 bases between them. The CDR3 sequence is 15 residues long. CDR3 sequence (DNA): TGTGCCAGCAGCTTGTCCAACAGATATGGCACTGAAGCTTTCTTT. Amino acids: CASSLSNRYGTEAFF. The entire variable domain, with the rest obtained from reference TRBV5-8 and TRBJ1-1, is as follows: EAGVTQSPTHLIKTRGQQATLRCSPISGHTSVYWYQQALGLGLQFLLWYDEGEERNRGNFPPRFSGRQFPNYSSELNVNALELEDSALYLCASSLSNRYGTEAFFGQGTRLTVV.

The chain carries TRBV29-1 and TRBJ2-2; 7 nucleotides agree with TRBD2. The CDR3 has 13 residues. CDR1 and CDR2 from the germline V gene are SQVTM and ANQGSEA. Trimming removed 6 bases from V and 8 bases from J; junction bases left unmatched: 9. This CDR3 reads CSVRVGGLGELFF. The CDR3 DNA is TGCAGCGTCCGCGTGGGGGGGTTGGGGGAGCTGTTTTTT.

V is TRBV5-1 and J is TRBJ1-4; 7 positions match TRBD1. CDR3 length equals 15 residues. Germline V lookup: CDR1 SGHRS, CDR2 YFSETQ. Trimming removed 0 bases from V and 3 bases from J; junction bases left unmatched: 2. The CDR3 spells CASSLGGQPNEKLFF. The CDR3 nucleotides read TGCGCCAGCAGCTTGGGGGGACAGCCTAATGAAAAACTGTTTTTT. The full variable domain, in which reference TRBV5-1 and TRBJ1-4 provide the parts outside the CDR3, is KAGVTQTPRYLIKTRGQQVTLSCSPISGHRSVSWYQQTPGQGLQFLFEYFSETQRNKGNFPGRFSGRQFSNSRSEMNVSTLELGDSALYLCASSLGGQPNEKLFFGSGTQLSVL.

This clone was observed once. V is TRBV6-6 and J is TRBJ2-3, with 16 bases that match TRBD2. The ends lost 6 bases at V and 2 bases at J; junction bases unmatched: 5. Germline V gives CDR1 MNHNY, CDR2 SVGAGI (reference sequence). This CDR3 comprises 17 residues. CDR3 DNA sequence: TGTGCCAGCAGCCAGGGACTAGCGGGAGGGAACACAGATACGCAGTATTTT. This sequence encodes CASSQGLAGGNTDTQYF.

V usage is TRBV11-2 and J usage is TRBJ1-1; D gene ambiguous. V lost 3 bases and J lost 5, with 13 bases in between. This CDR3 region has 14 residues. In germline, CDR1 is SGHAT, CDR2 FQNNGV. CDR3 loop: CASSLEYVSTEAFF. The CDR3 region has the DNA TGTGCCAGCAGCTTGGAGTATGTGAGTACTGAAGCTTTCTTT.

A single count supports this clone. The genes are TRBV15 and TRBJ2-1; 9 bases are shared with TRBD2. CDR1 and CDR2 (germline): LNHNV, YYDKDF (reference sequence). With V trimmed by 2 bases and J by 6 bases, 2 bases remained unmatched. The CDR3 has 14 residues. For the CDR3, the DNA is TGTGCCACCAGCAGACTAGCGGGATTCAATGAGCAGTTCTTC. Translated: CATSRLAGFNEQFF.

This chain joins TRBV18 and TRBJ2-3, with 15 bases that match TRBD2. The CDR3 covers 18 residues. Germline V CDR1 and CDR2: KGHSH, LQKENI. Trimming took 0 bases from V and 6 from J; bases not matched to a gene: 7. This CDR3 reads CASSPPLGLAGGPDTQYF. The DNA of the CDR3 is TGTGCCAGCTCACCACCCTTAGGACTAGCGGGAGGGCCGGATACGCAGTATTTT.

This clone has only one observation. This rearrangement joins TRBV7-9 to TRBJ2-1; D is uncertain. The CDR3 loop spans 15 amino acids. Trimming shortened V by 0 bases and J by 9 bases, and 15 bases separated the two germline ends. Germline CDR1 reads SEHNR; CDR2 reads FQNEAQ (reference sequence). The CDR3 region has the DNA TGTGCCAGCAGCTTAGCTGTCCCCGCGGTCCTTGAGCAGTTCTTC. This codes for CASSLAVPAVLEQFF. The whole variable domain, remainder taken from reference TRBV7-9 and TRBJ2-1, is DTGVSQNPRHKITKRGQNVTFRCDPISEHNRLYWYRQTLGQGPEFLTYFQNEAQLEKSRLLSDRFSAERPKGSFSTLEIQRTEQGDSAMYLCASSLAVPAVLEQFFGPGTRLTVL.

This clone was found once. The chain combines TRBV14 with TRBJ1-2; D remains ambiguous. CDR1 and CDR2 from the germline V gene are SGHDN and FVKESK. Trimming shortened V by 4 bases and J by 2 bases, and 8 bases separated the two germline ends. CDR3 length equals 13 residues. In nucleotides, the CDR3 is TGTGCCAGCAGCCGAAAACACAACTATGGCTACACCTTC. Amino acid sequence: CASSRKHNYGYTF.

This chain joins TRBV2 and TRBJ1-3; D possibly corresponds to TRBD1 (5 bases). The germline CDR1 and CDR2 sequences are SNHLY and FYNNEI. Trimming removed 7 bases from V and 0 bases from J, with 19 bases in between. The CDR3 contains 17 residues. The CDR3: CASMGRVSSASGNTIYF. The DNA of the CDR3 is TGTGCCAGCATGGGCAGGGTGTCTTCTGCCTCTGGAAACACCATATATTTT.